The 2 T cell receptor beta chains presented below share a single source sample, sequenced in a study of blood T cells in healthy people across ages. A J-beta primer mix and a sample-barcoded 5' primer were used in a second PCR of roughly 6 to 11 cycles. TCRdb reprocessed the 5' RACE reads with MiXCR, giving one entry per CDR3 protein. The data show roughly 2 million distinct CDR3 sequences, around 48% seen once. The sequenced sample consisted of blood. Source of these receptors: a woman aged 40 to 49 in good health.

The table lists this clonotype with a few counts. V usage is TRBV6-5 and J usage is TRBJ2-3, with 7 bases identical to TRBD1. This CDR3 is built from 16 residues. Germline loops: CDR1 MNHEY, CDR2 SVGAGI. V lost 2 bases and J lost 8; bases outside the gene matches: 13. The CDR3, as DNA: TGTGCCAGCAGTTACGCGACAGGGCCCACCCCGAGTACGCAGTATTTT. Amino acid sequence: CASSYATGPTPSTQYF.

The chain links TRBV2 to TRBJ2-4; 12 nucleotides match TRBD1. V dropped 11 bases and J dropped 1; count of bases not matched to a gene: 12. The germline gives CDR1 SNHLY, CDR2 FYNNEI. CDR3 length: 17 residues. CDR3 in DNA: TGTGCCTCCGCCAGGGGACAGGGGGCCGGGGCCAAAAACATTCAGTACTTC. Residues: CASARGQGAGAKNIQYF.